The 31 T cell receptor beta chains below come from one sample, sequenced in a study of cytomegalovirus exposure and HLA in healthy donors (dated by TCRdb to about 2017). To prepare the library, the immunoSEQ multiplex PCR assay was applied. A mixture of 60 forward primers for TCR Vbeta segments and 13 reverse primers for TCR Jbeta segments was used in the multiplex PCR. Here the immuneACCESS table is served through TCRdb, limited to in-frame sequences with V and J called. Missing clones are a known gap in these copies; in checked studies unresolved V genes cover under half, and the rest lacks a known reason. This sample lists roughly 150,000 clones; 85% were detected once. About 2.3% of the sample belongs to the ten largest clones. The sequencing input was PBMCs. These receptors were collected from a woman under 30 in good health and CMV-seronegative.

In this sample, this clone turned up once. The J gene is TRBJ2-7, the V gene TRBV19, with 11 bases that match TRBD1. Germline loops: CDR1 LNHDA, CDR2 SQIVND (reference sequence). The junction had 1 base not matched to a gene; V was cut back by 3 bases and J by 0 bases. The CDR3 spans 15 residues. The DNA for the CDR3 is TGTGCCAGTAGTATTGGACAGGGGGCCTCCTACGAGCAGTACTTC. Translated: CASSIGQGASYEQYF.

The rearrangement links TRBV28 to TRBJ1-2, with TRBD1 matching over 11 bases. V lost 5 bases, J lost 8 bases, and 7 bases stayed unmatched. Germline assignment: CDR1 MDHEN and CDR2 SYDVKM. The CDR3 consists of 14 residues. DNA of the CDR3: TGTGCCAGCAGTCCCGGGACAGGGGGTTACGGCTACACCTTC. Protein: CASSPGTGGYGYTF.

The V call is TRBV4-3, the J call TRBJ2-3, with a possible D match to TRBD2 (5 bases). Germline CDR1 LGHNA, CDR2 YSLEER. This CDR3 spans 16 amino acids. Trimming removed 1 base at V and 2 bases at J, with 13 bases between. Here the CDR3 DNA reads TGCGCCAGCAGCCAAGGGTCGGGCGGGTCCACAGATACGCAGTATTTT. It translates to CASSQGSGGSTDTQYF.

This chain links TRBV9 with TRBJ2-5, with 9 nucleotides matching TRBD1. V was clipped by 0 bases and J by 5 bases; unmatched bases: 5. Germline CDR1 is SGDLS and CDR2 is YYNGEE. CDR3 length: 15 amino acids. DNA of the CDR3: TGTGCCAGCAGCGTAGAAGGGACAGGGAGGGAGACCCAGTACTTC. This encodes CASSVEGTGRETQYF.

The table lists this clone with a few counts. The chain carries TRBV28 and TRBJ2-5, with D possibly being TRBD2 (5 bases). CDR3 size: 14 residues. Germline V gene data show CDR1 as MDHEN and CDR2 as SYDVKM. Trimming removed 5 bases at V and 1 base at J, with 11 bases between. The CDR3 nucleotides are TGTGCCAGCAGTCCCCATAGCGCCCAAGAGACCCAGTACTTC. This codes for CASSPHSAQETQYF.

V usage is TRBV7-2 and J usage is TRBJ2-1, with D perhaps TRBD1 (6 bases). The CDR3 has 13 residues. The germline V and J ends were trimmed by 8 bases and 8 bases, with 16 bases remaining between them. CDR1 is SGHTA, CDR2 FQGNSA, per germline. The chain's CDR3 is CASAPLGAYEQFF. In DNA, the CDR3 is TGTGCCAGCGCGCCACTGGGGGCCTATGAGCAGTTCTTC.

This chain joins TRBV19 and TRBJ2-1; 8 bases match TRBD1. The J segment lost 12 bases and the V segment lost 5 bases, leaving 9 bases of the junction unmatched. Germline V gene sequence: CDR1 LNHDA, CDR2 SQIVND (reference sequence). The CDR3 length is 13 residues. CDR3 bases: TGTGCCAGTAGTGTCCTCAGGGGGCGTGGGCAGTTCTTC. This codes for CASSVLRGRGQFF.

The V gene is TRBV19, the J gene TRBJ2-2; tentative D call: TRBD2 (5 bases). This CDR3 is 14 amino acids long. Trimming pared 5 bases from V and 3 bases from J, leaving 10 bases between. Per germline, CDR1 LNHDA and CDR2 SQIVND (reference sequence). Here the CDR3 DNA reads TGTGCCAGTAGTGCGGGTTCGGACACCGGGGAGCTGTTTTTT. It translates to CASSAGSDTGELFF.

The gene calls are TRBV11-2 and TRBJ2-2, with D possibly TRBD2 on 5 matching bases. Germline V gene lookup returns CDR1 SGHAT and CDR2 FQNNGV. V was shortened by 8 bases and J by 0 bases, with 7 bases between the two germline ends. The CDR3 totals 13 residues. The CDR3 bases are TGTGCCAGCTCCGGGGCGAACACCGGGGAGCTGTTTTTT. Its translation: CASSGANTGELFF.

The rearrangement joins TRBV29-1 to TRBJ1-4, with TRBD1 matching 12 bases. Germline V gives CDR1 SQVTM, CDR2 ANQGSEA. V gave up 6 bases and J gave up 7 bases; unmatched junction bases: 9. The CDR3 is made up of 15 amino acids. CDR3 nucleotides: TGCAGCGTGAGGGACAGGGGGCGCTCTAGTGAAAAACTGTTTTTT. This gives the protein CSVRDRGRSSEKLFF.

The V and J genes are TRBV7-9 and TRBJ1-2, with 8 nucleotides matching TRBD1. The CDR3 runs to 15 residues. In germline, CDR1 is SEHNR, CDR2 FQNEAQ (reference sequence). Trimming took 5 bases from V and 7 from J; bases not matched to a gene: 12. The CDR3 here is CASSPPPGTGSGYTF. CDR3 nucleotide sequence: TGTGCCAGCAGCCCACCACCCGGGACAGGCTCTGGCTACACCTTC.

The gene calls are TRBV7-9 and TRBJ2-7, with 8 bases matching TRBD2. The CDR3 sequence is 15 residues long. With V trimmed by 0 bases and J by 5 bases, 6 bases remained unmatched. CDR1 is SEHNR, CDR2 FQNEAQ, per germline (reference sequence). The CDR3 nucleotides read TGTGCCAGCAGCTTAGCGGGCGGGAGGACCCACGAGCAGTACTTC. It translates to CASSLAGGRTHEQYF.

This rearrangement joins TRBV2 to TRBJ1-6; 7 bases line up with TRBD1. Losses at the gene ends were 7 bases for V and 0 bases for J; bases not matched to a gene: 15. The CDR3 extends over 19 amino acids. Germline CDR1 and CDR2: SNHLY and FYNNEI. The CDR3 DNA reads TGTGCCAGCACTGATCTCGGACAGGTCTCGAGCTCCTATAATTCACCCCTCCACTTT. Residues: CASTDLGQVSSSYNSPLHF.

A few counts support this clone. This sequence joins TRBV5-5 and TRBJ2-4; possible D gene TRBD2, 5 bases. CDR3 size: 15 residues. Trimming took 4 bases from V and 6 from J, leaving 17 bases between them. Germline CDR1 is SGHKS and CDR2 is YYEKEE (reference sequence). CDR3 nucleotide sequence: TGTGCCAGCAGCCTAAGTGACGGACTCGGAAACATTCAGTACTTC. Its translation: CASSLSDGLGNIQYF. The full variable domain, in which reference TRBV5-5 and TRBJ2-4 provide the parts outside the CDR3, is DAGVTQSPTHLIKTRGQQVTLRCSPISGHKSVSWYQQVLGQGPQFIFQYYEKEERGRGNFPDRFSARQFPNYSSELNVNALLLGDSALYLCASSLSDGLGNIQYFGAGTRLSVL.

The chain is built from TRBV19 and TRBJ1-5; TRBD1 agrees at 7 bases. The CDR3 is made up of 15 amino acids. The V segment lost 4 bases and the J segment 1 base; nucleotides outside the gene matches: 4. The germline V gene encodes CDR1 LNHDA and CDR2 SQIVND (reference sequence). In DNA, the CDR3 is TGTGCCAGTAGTAACCTGACAGGGAGCAATCAGCCCCAGCATTTT. It codes for CASSNLTGSNQPQHF.

The chain uses TRBV7-9 and TRBJ2-7; the D gene is possibly TRBD2 (7 bases). The CDR3 runs 13 residues. V lost 4 bases to trimming and J lost 5 bases, with 12 bases between them. Germline lookup yields CDR1 SEHNR and CDR2 FQNEAQ (reference sequence). Here the CDR3 reads CASSSPGGHEQYF. CDR3 in DNA: TGTGCCAGCAGCTCCCCGGGGGGCCACGAGCAGTACTTC. Filled out from reference TRBV7-9 and TRBJ2-7, the complete variable domain reads DTGVSQNPRHKITKRGQNVTFRCDPISEHNRLYWYRQTLGQGPEFLTYFQNEAQLEKSRLLSDRFSAERPKGSFSTLEIQRTEQGDSAMYLCASSSPGGHEQYFGPGTRLTVT.

The chain employs TRBV28 and TRBJ1-5; no clear D. This CDR3 spans 12 amino acids. The V end was cut by 6 bases, the J end by 5 bases, with 8 bases between. CDR1 is MDHEN and CDR2 is SYDVKM in the germline V gene. CDR3 sequence: CASSRGHQPQHF. The CDR3 coding sequence is TGTGCCAGCAGCCGAGGCCATCAGCCCCAGCATTTT. The whole variable domain, remainder taken from reference TRBV28 and TRBJ1-5, is DVKVTQSSRYLVKRTGEKVFLECVQDMDHENMFWYRQDPGLGLRLIYFSYDVKMKEKGDIPEGYSVSREKKERFSLILESASTNQTSMYLCASSRGHQPQHFGDGTRLSIL.

The V gene is TRBV28, the J gene TRBJ2-7, with D tentatively TRBD1 (7 bases). Trimming removed 7 bases from V and 3 bases from J, with 16 bases in between. CDR3 length: 14 amino acids. Looked up from germline, CDR1 is MDHEN and CDR2 is SYDVKM. The CDR3 DNA sequence: TGTGCCAGCAAGCTCCAGGGGGGTTTCTACGAGCAGTACTTC. This gives the protein CASKLQGGFYEQYF.

The DNA of the CDR3 is TGTGCCAGTAGGGGACAGGGAATGGCTCAGCCCCAGCATTTT. This codes for CASRGQGMAQPQHF. The chain carries TRBV19 and TRBJ1-5; 9 nucleotides align to TRBD1. V lost 6 bases, J lost 6 bases, and 6 bases stayed unmatched. Germline V gene sequence: CDR1 LNHDA, CDR2 SQIVND (reference sequence). CDR3 length: 14 residues.

As regards this clone: At one of its ends the junction is not consistent with the germline gene, which may arise from a read error. This sequence joins TRBV15 and TRBJ2-5, with TRBD2 as a possible D gene (5 bases). The J call may be wrong; the DNA end is better matched by TRBJ2-7. There are 14 residues in the CDR3. The germline gives CDR1 LNHNV, CDR2 YYDKDF (reference sequence). For the CDR3, the DNA is TGTGCCACCAGGAGAGATCGGGGTCCCTACGAGCAGTACTTC. Protein sequence: CATRRDRGPYEQYF.

The chain joins TRBV7-2 to TRBJ2-7; 8 bases fit TRBD2. CDR3 size: 16 residues. Germline lookup yields CDR1 SGHTA and CDR2 FQGNSA. Trimming took 3 bases from V and 7 from J; bases not matched to a gene: 14. In DNA, the CDR3 is TGTGCCAGCAGCTTTCGAGCGGGAGTTGGTTTAGGGGAGCAGTACTTC. Translation: CASSFRAGVGLGEQYF.

The CDR3 here is CASRRNQVNQPQHF. CDR3 DNA sequence: TGTGCCAGCAGACGTAATCAGGTAAATCAGCCCCAGCATTTT. The chain combines TRBV5-6 with TRBJ1-5; no clear D gene. The CDR3 extends over 14 amino acids. Germline assignment: CDR1 SGHDT and CDR2 YYEEEE. V was trimmed by 5 bases and J by 4 bases, leaving 13 bases between them.

The chain joins TRBV4-3 to TRBJ2-1; 12 positions agree with TRBD2. This CDR3 is 15 amino acids long. The germline V gene has CDR1 LGHNA and CDR2 YSLEER. The junction had 1 base not matched to a gene; V was cut back by 1 base and J by 6 bases. The CDR3 region has the DNA TGCGCCAGCAGCCAAGCTAGCGGGAGGGCCAATGAGCAGTTCTTC. Its protein product is CASSQASGRANEQFF.

The rearrangement uses TRBV6-6 and TRBJ1-5; D remains ambiguous. CDR1 MNHNY and CDR2 SVGAGI come from the germline V gene (reference sequence). Between the trimmed V and J ends, which lost 2 bases and 6 bases, there was a span of 8 bases. This CDR3 is 13 amino acids long. The CDR3 loop reads CASSYEGTQPQHF. CDR3 nucleotides: TGTGCCAGCAGTTACGAGGGTACTCAGCCCCAGCATTTT.

With respect to this clone: The sample contains more than one DNA sequence encoding this CDR3. This chain uses TRBV7-2 with TRBJ2-5; D is ambiguous. Trimming pared 1 base from V and 1 base from J, leaving 4 bases between. This CDR3 region has 13 residues. Germline V gene sequence: CDR1 SGHTA, CDR2 FQGNSA. CDR3 sequence (DNA): TGTGCCAGCAGCTTAGGGCTCCAAGAGACCCAGTACTTC. Translating gives CASSLGLQETQYF.

The chain carries TRBV7-2 and TRBJ1-2, with D unclear. Trimming left V 5 bases short and J 4 bases short, with 17 bases between. The CDR3 loop spans 15 amino acids. CDR1 is SGHTA, CDR2 FQGNSA, per germline. The CDR3 reads CASSRPATYSYGYTF. Here the CDR3 DNA reads TGTGCCAGCAGCCGTCCGGCTACATACAGCTATGGCTACACCTTC. Full variable domain (rest looked up from reference TRBV7-2 and TRBJ1-2): GAGVSQSPSNKVTEKGKDVELRCDPISGHTALYWYRQSLGQGLEFLIYFQGNSAPDKSGLPSDRFSAERTGGSVSTLTIQRTQQEDSAVYLCASSRPATYSYGYTFGSGTRLTVV.

The V and J genes are TRBV14 and TRBJ1-2; no firm D call. V was cut by 1 base and J by 8 bases, with 17 bases left in between. The CDR3 consists of 15 residues. Germline CDR1 SGHDN, CDR2 FVKESK. The CDR3: CASSQVGRPREGYTF. CDR3 nucleotides: TGTGCCAGCAGCCAAGTGGGCAGGCCCCGGGAAGGCTACACCTTC.

V usage is TRBV5-5 and J usage is TRBJ2-3; D is undetermined. Germline V gene sequence: CDR1 SGHKS, CDR2 YYEKEE (reference sequence). CDR3 length: 14 amino acids. The germline V and J ends were trimmed by 0 bases and 0 bases, with 5 bases remaining between them. CDR3 sequence (DNA): TGTGCCAGCAGCTTGGGACTGAGCACAGATACGCAGTATTTT. It codes for CASSLGLSTDTQYF. Using reference TRBV5-5 and TRBJ2-3 for the parts outside the CDR3, the full variable domain is DAGVTQSPTHLIKTRGQQVTLRCSPISGHKSVSWYQQVLGQGPQFIFQYYEKEERGRGNFPDRFSARQFPNYSSELNVNALLLGDSALYLCASSLGLSTDTQYFGPGTRLTVL.

J is TRBJ2-1 and V is TRBV6-1; TRBD1 aligns across 10 bases. The CDR3 has 14 amino acids. The ends lost 6 bases at V and 10 bases at J; junction bases unmatched: 9. CDR1 is MNHNS and CDR2 is SASEGT in the germline V gene. The CDR3 protein is CASRSGTGEKEQFF. In DNA form, the CDR3 reads TGTGCCAGCAGGTCCGGGACAGGGGAAAAGGAGCAGTTCTTC.

This chain connects TRBV9 to TRBJ2-5, with D tentatively TRBD2 (6 bases). Per the germline V gene, CDR1 is SGDLS and CDR2 is YYNGEE. Trimming shortened V by 0 bases and J by 4 bases, and 13 bases separated the two germline ends. The CDR3 sequence is 15 residues long. In DNA form, the CDR3 reads TGTGCCAGCAGCGTAGACCCTCGGAGGGGAGAGACCCAGTACTTC. Protein sequence: CASSVDPRRGETQYF. The full variable domain, completed using reference TRBV9 and TRBJ2-5, is DSGVTQTPKHLITATGQRVTLRCSPRSGDLSVYWYQQSLDQGLQFLIQYYNGEERAKGNILERFSAQQFPDLHSELNLSSLELGDSALYFCASSVDPRRGETQYFGPGTRLLVL.

The chain has TRBV10-1 and TRBJ2-1; the D is unclear. The germline gives CDR1 WNHNN, CDR2 SYGVQD (reference sequence). Trimming removed 2 bases at V and 3 bases at J, with 8 bases between. The CDR3 is 14 amino acids. The CDR3 here is CASSEGLDYNEQFF. The DNA for the CDR3 is TGCGCCAGCAGTGAGGGCCTAGACTACAATGAGCAGTTCTTC.